This is a list of T cell receptor beta chains from one sample in a study of blood T cell repertoires in COVID-19. TCRdb keeps only in-frame clones here, not all; method: immunoSEQ multiplex PCR. Of fewer than 15,000 clones listed, around 85% are singletons. The sample consisted of peripheral blood. The receptor source for this set is a human donor in a cohort sampled during active COVID-19. Each CDR3 is given with its conserved first and last residue. D genes are given only for firm matches. Clone size is given for some rows only: seen once, a few or many times, or a class if the clone is expanded.

j_call,clone_size,d_call,v_call,cdr3_aa,cdr3_nt
TRBJ1-6,few,-,TRBV7-9,CASISQDSPLHF,TGTGCCAGCATCTCACAGGATTCACCCCTCCACTTT
TRBJ2-1,-,-,TRBV27,CASSLRASEYNEQFF,TGTGCCAGCAGTTTACGGGCTAGCGAATACAATGAGCAGTTCTTC
TRBJ2-3,few,TRBD1,TRBV27,CASSVQGAEDTQYF,TGTGCCAGCAGTGTACAGGGGGCAGAAGATACGCAGTATTTT
TRBJ2-7,-,TRBD1,TRBV5-1,CASSLESWDRGYLTYEQYF,TGCGCCAGCAGCTTGGAATCTTGGGACAGGGGGTATCTCACCTACGAGCAGTACTTC
TRBJ2-7,-,-,TRBV7-8,CASSLEPLSGEQYF,TGTGCCAGCAGCTTAGAACCGTTATCGGGAGAGCAGTACTTC
TRBJ2-7,-,-,TRBV5-1,CASSTTGTASSYEQYF,TGCGCCAGCAGCACAACCGGGACTGCCAGCTCCTACGAGCAGTACTTC
TRBJ2-7,-,-,TRBV19,CASSPSPYEQYF,TGTGCCAGTAGCCCTAGCCCCTACGAGCAGTACTTC
TRBJ1-1,-,TRBD1,TRBV12-3/TRBV12-4,CASSLRGQAFF,TGTGCCAGCAGTCTCAGGGGGCAAGCTTTCTTT
TRBJ1-1,-,TRBD1,TRBV2,CASSYGQAPNTEAFF,TGTGCCAGCAGCTACGGACAGGCGCCCAACACTGAAGCTTTCTTT
TRBJ2-1,once,TRBD2,TRBV28,CASSFVTSGRWYNEQFF,TGTGCCAGCAGTTTTGTCACTAGCGGGAGGTGGTACAATGAGCAGTTCTTC
TRBJ2-3,-,TRBD2,TRBV6-5,CASSYGGRYLDTQYF,TGTGCCAGCAGTTACGGCGGGAGGTACCTGGATACGCAGTATTTT
TRBJ2-4,-,TRBD2,TRBV4-3,CASTRLALSLVTKNIQYF,TGCGCCAGCACCAGACTAGCGCTGAGTCTGGTGACCAAAAACATTCAGTACTTC
TRBJ2-7,-,TRBD1,TRBV6-2/TRBV6-3,CASSYLRGTGGLAYEQYF,TGTGCCAGCAGTTACCTGAGGGGGACAGGGGGACTAGCCTACGAGCAGTACTTC
TRBJ2-3,-,-,TRBV7-9,CASSPRDFEADTQYF,TGTGCCAGCAGTCCTAGGGACTTTGAAGCAGATACGCAGTATTTT
TRBJ2-6,once,TRBD1,TRBV7-6,CASSLETGWSGANVLTF,TGTGCCAGCAGCTTAGAGACAGGGTGGTCTGGGGCCAACGTCCTGACTTTC
TRBJ2-5,many,TRBD2,TRBV11-3,CASSLATSGGGQETQYF,TGTGCCAGCAGCTTAGCCACTAGCGGTGGGGGACAAGAGACCCAGTACTTC
TRBJ2-1,-,-,TRBV7-2,CASSSFDRWERFF,TGTGCCAGCAGCTCGTTCGACAGGTGGGAGAGGTTCTTC
TRBJ2-5,-,TRBD2,TRBV6-1,CASSEGGRAGETQYF,TGTGCCAGCAGTGAAGGGGGGAGGGCAGGGGAGACCCAGTACTTC
TRBJ2-5,-,-,TRBV4-2,CASSQPTRDQETQYF,TGTGCCAGCAGCCAGCCCACTAGGGATCAAGAGACCCAGTACTTC
TRBJ2-6,-,-,TRBV7-2,CASSFSFHTTSSGANVLTF,TGTGCCAGCAGCTTTAGCTTCCACACTACGAGCTCTGGGGCCAACGTCCTGACTTTC
TRBJ2-2,once,TRBD2,TRBV5-6,CASSSGLAGITGELFF,TGTGCCAGCAGCTCCGGACTAGCGGGAATCACCGGGGAGCTGTTTTTT
TRBJ2-1,-,-,TRBV19,CASSLDGSSYNEQFF,TGTGCCAGTAGTCTTGACGGGAGCTCCTACAATGAGCAGTTCTTC
TRBJ1-4,-,-,TRBV5-1,CASSPARDTGAVSEKLFF,TGCGCCAGCAGCCCGGCTCGGGACACAGGAGCCGTAAGTGAAAAACTGTTTTTT
TRBJ2-7,-,TRBD1,TRBV5-1,CASSPGQAVHEQYF,TGCGCCAGCAGCCCCGGACAGGCCGTCCACGAGCAGTACTTC
TRBJ2-1,few,TRBD2,TRBV28,CASSASSGGTSRYEQFF,TGTGCCAGCAGTGCCTCTAGCGGAGGAACCTCTAGGTATGAGCAGTTCTTC
TRBJ1-4,-,-,TRBV30,CAWSQGFGEKLFF,TGTGCCTGGAGCCAGGGTTTTGGTGAAAAACTGTTTTTT
TRBJ1-1,-,TRBD1,TRBV9,CASSAQGGTGVGTEAFF,TGTGCCAGCAGCGCCCAAGGGGGGACAGGGGTTGGCACTGAAGCTTTCTTT
TRBJ2-3,-,-,TRBV24-1,CATSDLPGYSTDTQYF,TGTGCCACCAGTGATTTGCCAGGGTATAGCACAGATACGCAGTATTTT
TRBJ1-1,-,-,TRBV7-3,CASSLTASNTEAFF,TGTGCCAGCAGCTTAACGGCAAGTAACACTGAAGCTTTCTTT
TRBJ1-5,-,-,TRBV24-1,CATSDRDGGPYQPQHF,TGTGCCACCAGTGATAGGGACGGGGGACCGTATCAGCCCCAGCATTTT
TRBJ2-5,-,-,TRBV4-3,CASSQSQGGTRETQYF,TGCGCCAGCAGCCAATCCCAGGGGGGCACTCGAGAGACCCAGTACTTC
TRBJ2-3,-,TRBD2,TRBV28,CASITKLAGATDTQYF,TGTGCCAGCATTACGAAGTTAGCGGGAGCGACAGATACGCAGTATTTT
TRBJ2-2,-,-,TRBV27,CASSLSPGGPNTGELFF,TGTGCCAGCAGTCTTTCCCCCGGAGGCCCGAACACCGGGGAGCTGTTTTTT
TRBJ2-1,-,-,TRBV7-2,CASSFGGGSVVEQFF,TGTGCCAGCAGCTTCGGGGGCGGGAGTGTCGTTGAGCAGTTCTTC
TRBJ2-5,once,-,TRBV10-3,CAIRTVAQYF,TGTGCCATCAGGACAGTCGCCCAGTACTTC
TRBJ2-5,-,-,TRBV10-3,CAIGGSVNRGGETQYF,TGTGCCATCGGGGGGAGTGTGAACAGGGGAGGAGAGACCCAGTACTTC
TRBJ2-7,-,TRBD1,TRBV6-2/TRBV6-3,CASSYSDNQGDEQYF,TGTGCCAGCAGTTACTCGGATAACCAGGGGGACGAGCAGTACTTC
TRBJ1-2,-,TRBD1,TRBV28,CASSLGQGSGYTF,TGTGCCAGCAGCCTTGGACAGGGGAGTGGCTACACCTTC
TRBJ2-1,-,-,TRBV11-3,CASSLGGSSYNEQFF,TGTGCCAGCAGCTTAGGAGGGAGCTCCTACAATGAGCAGTTCTTC